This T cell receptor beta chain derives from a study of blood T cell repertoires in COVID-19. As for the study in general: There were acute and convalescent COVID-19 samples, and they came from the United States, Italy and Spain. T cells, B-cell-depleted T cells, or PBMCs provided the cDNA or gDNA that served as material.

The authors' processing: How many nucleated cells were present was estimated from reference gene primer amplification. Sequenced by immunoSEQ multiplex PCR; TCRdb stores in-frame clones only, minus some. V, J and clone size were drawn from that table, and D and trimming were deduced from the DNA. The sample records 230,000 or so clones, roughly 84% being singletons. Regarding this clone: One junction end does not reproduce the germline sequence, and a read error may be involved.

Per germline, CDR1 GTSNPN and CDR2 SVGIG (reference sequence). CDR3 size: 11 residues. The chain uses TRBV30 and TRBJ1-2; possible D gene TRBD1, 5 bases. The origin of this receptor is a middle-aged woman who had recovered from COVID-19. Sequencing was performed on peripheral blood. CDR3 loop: CAWSIGGSGGF. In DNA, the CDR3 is TGTGCCTGGAGTATCGGCGGCTCGGGGGGCTTC.